This passage covers 20 T cell receptor beta chains from one sample sequenced in a study of blood T cells in healthy people across ages. For the second PCR, which ran for roughly 7 to 11 cycles, a sample-barcoded 5' primer and a J-beta primer mix were used. TCRdb ran MiXCR on the 5' RACE reads and lists one entry per CDR3 protein. The table lists about 780,000 distinct CDR3 sequences, around 45% of them singletons, with about a sixth in the top ten. The sample taken for sequencing was blood. These receptors originate from a man aged 80 or over in good health.

The sample holds many counts of this clonotype. The gene calls are TRBV5-1 and TRBJ2-6; TRBD2 matches at 15 bases. The CDR3 is made up of 18 amino acids. CDR1 SGHRS and CDR2 YFSETQ come from the germline V gene. The junction had 4 bases not matched to a gene; V was cut back by 3 bases and J by 3 bases. The DNA for the CDR3 is TGCGCCAGCAGCTGGGGACTAGCGGGAGGTCTTGGGGCCAACGTCCTGACTTTC. Protein sequence: CASSWGLAGGLGANVLTF.

This clonotype was seen ten or more times. The chain joins TRBV10-3 to TRBJ2-7, with D unresolved. Trimming removed 4 bases from V and 0 bases from J, with 10 bases in between. CDR1 is ENHRY and CDR2 is SYGVKD in the germline V gene. The CDR3 contains 14 residues. The CDR3 region has the DNA TGTGCCATCAGTGTAACAGAGACCTCCTACGAGCAGTACTTC. Its protein product is CAISVTETSYEQYF.

This clonotype showed up just once. A junction end diverges from the germline sequence, so it may reflect a read error. V usage is TRBV27 and J usage is TRBJ2-1; D unclear. The CDR3 totals 15 residues. Per the germline V gene, CDR1 is MNHEY and CDR2 is SMNVEV (reference sequence). The CDR3 spells CASSFRGISYDEQFF. In DNA form, the CDR3 reads TGTGCCAGCAGTTTTAGAGGAATTAGCTACGATGAGCAGTTCTTC.

V is TRBV7-2 and J is TRBJ2-3; D is unresolved. Germline loops: CDR1 SGHTA, CDR2 FQGNSA. This CDR3 contains 13 residues. V lost 1 base and J lost 4, with 6 bases in between. CDR3 amino acids: CASSLDLSDTQYF. As DNA, the CDR3 is TGTGCCAGCAGCTTAGACCTCTCAGATACGCAGTATTTT.

The rearrangement joins TRBV21-1 to TRBJ2-5; the table assigns TRBD2, which was not confirmed against the DNA. The J call could be wrong; TRBJ2-1 is a better fit for the DNA end. TRBV21-1 is marked as a pseudogene. The CDR3 has 18 amino acids. The CDR3 loop reads CASSKLLAGEKDQETQFF. The DNA of the CDR3 is TGTGCCAGCAGCAAATTACTAGCGGGAGAGAAGGACCAAGAGACCCAGTTCTTC.

This clonotype has more than one count but fewer than ten. The rearrangement joins TRBV7-2 to TRBJ2-4; D is possibly TRBD1 or TRBD2 (5 bases each). Germline V gene sequence: CDR1 SGHTA, CDR2 FQGNSA. The CDR3 is made up of 14 amino acids. V was cut by 3 bases and J by 15 bases, with 21 bases left in between. CDR3 region: CASSFAQGRDYRYF. For the CDR3, the DNA is TGTGCCAGCAGCTTTGCGCAGGGTAGAGACTATCGGTACTTC.

The chain is built from TRBV6-5 and TRBJ1-2; 9 bases agree with TRBD1. The CDR3 runs 13 residues. J was trimmed by 10 bases and V by 5 bases; bases with no gene match: 8. Germline CDR1 is MNHEY and CDR2 is SVGAGI. This chain's CDR3 is CASSRGTGSDYTF. The CDR3 DNA follows: TGTGCCAGCAGTAGAGGGACAGGGAGCGACTACACCTTC.

This clonotype was detected a few times. The chain has TRBV7-2 and TRBJ2-3; 7 bases line up with TRBD2. Germline V gives CDR1 SGHTA, CDR2 FQGNSA. This CDR3 is built from 16 residues. Germline trimming cut 0 bases from V and 2 bases from J; bases unmatched to any gene: 5. This CDR3 reads CASSLAVQRDTDTQYF. CDR3 nucleotide sequence: TGTGCCAGCAGCTTAGCGGTCCAGCGGGACACAGATACGCAGTATTTT.

V and J are TRBV20-1 and TRBJ2-2; D may be TRBD1 (5 bases). The ends were cut back, 0 bases at V and 5 bases at J, with 7 bases in the middle. The CDR3 extends over 13 amino acids. From germline, CDR1 is DFQATT and CDR2 SNEGSKA (reference sequence). In nucleotides, the CDR3 is TGCAGTGCTAGAGATCGACAGACCGGGGAGCTGTTTTTT. It encodes CSARDRQTGELFF.

This clonotype was observed at least ten times. The rearrangement links TRBV29-1 to TRBJ2-7; TRBD2 aligns across 7 bases. The germline V gene encodes CDR1 SQVTM and CDR2 ANQGSEA. V trimming: 4 bases; J trimming: 0 bases; junction bases outside the gene matches: 6. The CDR3 is made up of 14 amino acids. In nucleotides, the CDR3 is TGCAGCGTTGGGGAGGGTATGAACTCCTACGAGCAGTACTTC. It yields the protein CSVGEGMNSYEQYF.

The chain employs TRBV18 and TRBJ1-4; perhaps TRBD1 as D (5 bases). The germline V and J ends were trimmed by 3 bases and 4 bases, with 12 bases remaining between them. Germline loops: CDR1 KGHSH, CDR2 LQKENI. CDR3 length equals 15 residues. Here the CDR3 DNA reads TGTGCCAGCTCACCCGTGGGGCAGGGTAATGAAAAACTGTTTTTT. Translated: CASSPVGQGNEKLFF.

V and J are TRBV12-3 or TRBV12-4 and TRBJ2-2; the D is unclear. The CDR3 totals 12 residues. V shed 6 bases and J shed 5 bases, with 7 bases lying between them. CDR3 sequence reads: CASSGSTGELFF. In DNA, the CDR3 is TGTGCCAGCAGCGGATCGACCGGGGAGCTGTTTTTT.

This clonotype was detected many times. J is TRBJ2-1 and V is TRBV20-1, with 12 bases matching TRBD2. The germline CDR1 and CDR2 sequences are DFQATT and SNEGSKA (reference sequence). The CDR3 length is 14 residues. The V gene end was trimmed by 2 bases and the J gene end by 10 bases; junction bases not matched to a gene: 6. Written as DNA, the CDR3 is TGCAGTGCTAGACTAGCGGGAGGGCCTCGAGAGCAGTTCTTC. It translates to CSARLAGGPREQFF.

The V gene is TRBV7-6, the J gene TRBJ2-1, with D tentatively TRBD2 (5 bases). The germline V and J ends were trimmed by 5 bases and 10 bases, with 9 bases remaining between them. The germline V gene encodes CDR1 SGHVS and CDR2 FNYEAQ. This CDR3 region has 11 residues. CDR3 coding DNA: TGTGCCAGCAGCCAACCGGGAGAGCAGTTCTTC. This translates into CASSQPGEQFF.

Concerning this clonotype: At one end, the junction sequence differs from germline, possibly due to a read error. The V gene is TRBV25-1, the J gene TRBJ1-4; D not certain. CDR1 is MGHDK and CDR2 is SYGVNS in the germline V gene. CDR3 size: 13 residues. The CDR3 DNA is TGTGCCAGCGGTGAGAGCGGTAATGAAAAACTGTTTTTT. It encodes CASGESGNEKLFF.

This chain joins TRBV3-1 and TRBJ2-7; the match to TRBD1 covers 11 bases. Per the germline V gene, CDR1 is LGHDT and CDR2 is YNNKEL (reference sequence). This CDR3 is 15 amino acids long. Trimming cost V 4 bases and J 7 bases; bases outside gene matches: 9. This chain's CDR3 is CASSLIGQGASEQYF. The CDR3 bases are TGTGCCAGCAGCCTGATCGGACAGGGGGCGTCAGAGCAGTACTTC.

The V gene is TRBV29-1, the J gene TRBJ2-1, with D uncertain. Germline-derived CDR1 and CDR2 are SQVTM and ANQGSEA. Trimming stripped 6 bases from V and 0 bases from J, with 12 bases between. The CDR3 is 14 amino acids. CDR3 nucleotides: TGCAGCGTCACGGGCGGCCGCTCCTACAATGAGCAGTTCTTC. Translation gives CSVTGGRSYNEQFF.

This clonotype was picked up a small number of times. CDR3 sequence (DNA): TGTGCCAGCAGCCAAGTTGGAGATATATACTCCTACAATGAGCAGTTCTTC. It yields the protein CASSQVGDIYSYNEQFF. V gene TRBV4-2 combines with J gene TRBJ2-1; unclear D gene. Trimming took off 1 base at V and 0 bases at J, with 13 bases between the two ends. Germline V gene data show CDR1 as LGHNA and CDR2 as YNFKEQ. The CDR3 is made up of 17 amino acids.

V usage is TRBV7-2 and J usage is TRBJ2-5, with 16 bases lining up with TRBD2. Germline V gene data show CDR1 as SGHTA and CDR2 as FQGNSA. CDR3 length: 17 residues. Unmatched junction bases numbered 9, after V lost 5 bases and J lost 6 bases. The CDR3 here is CASSQEGLAGGWKTQYF. The DNA of the CDR3 is TGTGCCAGCAGCCAAGAGGGACTAGCGGGAGGGTGGAAGACCCAGTACTTC.

Points on this clonotype: Because the CDR3's place on the DNA is in doubt, the DNA is left out and the CDR3 is given as listed by TCRdb. J is TRBJ2-7 and V is TRBV24-1; TRBD2, as called in the table, went unchecked against the DNA. The CDR3 has 12 residues if both end residues are counted. CDR1 and CDR2 (germline): KGHDR, SFDVKD. CDR3 in amino acids: CATSVPGGEQYF.